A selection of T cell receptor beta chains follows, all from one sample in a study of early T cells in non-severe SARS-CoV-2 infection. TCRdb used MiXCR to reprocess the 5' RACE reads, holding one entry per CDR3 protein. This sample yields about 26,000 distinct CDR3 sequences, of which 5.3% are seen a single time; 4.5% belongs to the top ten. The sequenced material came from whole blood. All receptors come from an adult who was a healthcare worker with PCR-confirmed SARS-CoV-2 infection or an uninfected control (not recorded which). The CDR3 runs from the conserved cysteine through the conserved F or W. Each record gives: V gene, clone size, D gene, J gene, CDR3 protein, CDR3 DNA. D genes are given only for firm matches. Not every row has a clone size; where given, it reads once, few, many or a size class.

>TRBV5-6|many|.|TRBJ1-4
CASSSQETNEKLFF
TGTGCCAGCAGCTCCCAAGAGACTAATGAAAAACTGTTTTTT
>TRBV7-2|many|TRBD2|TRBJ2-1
CASSPWEGSYNEQFF
TGTGCCAGCAGCCCCTGGGAGGGCTCCTACAATGAGCAGTTCTTC
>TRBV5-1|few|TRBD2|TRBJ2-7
CASRETSGSTYEQYF
TGCGCCAGCAGAGAGACTAGCGGGAGTACCTACGAGCAGTACTTC
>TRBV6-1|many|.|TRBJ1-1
CASSGVDTFEAFF
TGTGCCAGCAGTGGAGTAGACACCTTCGAAGCTTTCTTT
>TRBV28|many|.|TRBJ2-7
CASSSHRSYEQYF
TGTGCCAGCAGTTCTCATAGGTCCTACGAGCAGTACTTC
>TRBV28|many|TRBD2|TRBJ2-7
CASRRGLAGGEQYF
TGTGCCAGCAGGCGGGGACTAGCGGGGGGAGAGCAGTACTTC
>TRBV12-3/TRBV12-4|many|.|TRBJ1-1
CASSLTWVREAFF
TGTGCCAGCAGTTTAACGTGGGTCAGAGAAGCTTTCTTT
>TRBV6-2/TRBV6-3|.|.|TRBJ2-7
CASRPRGSRNYEQYF
TGTGCCAGCAGACCCCGCGGTAGCCGTAACTACGAGCAGTACTTC
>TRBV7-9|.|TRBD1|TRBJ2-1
CASSLLPGQGLVEQFF
TGTGCCAGCAGCCTGTTACCGGGACAGGGGCTGGTTGAGCAGTTCTTC
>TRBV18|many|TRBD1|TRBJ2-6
CASSKQGNGANVLTF
TGTGCCAGCTCAAAACAGGGGAACGGGGCCAACGTCCTGACTTTC
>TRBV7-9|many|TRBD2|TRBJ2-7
CASRSTSGRKFDGSYEQYF
TGTGCCAGCAGGAGTACTAGCGGGAGGAAATTTGACGGATCCTACGAGCAGTACTTC
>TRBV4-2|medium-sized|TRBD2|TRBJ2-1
CASSQLTGLAGLNEQFF
TGTGCCAGCAGCCAACTTACGGGACTAGCGGGGTTAAATGAGCAGTTCTTC
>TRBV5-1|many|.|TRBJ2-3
CASRYTDTQYF
TGCGCCAGCAGGTACACAGATACGCAGTATTTT
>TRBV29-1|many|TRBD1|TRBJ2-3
CSLAGQEIDTQYF
TGCAGCTTGGCGGGACAGGAGATAGATACGCAGTATTTT
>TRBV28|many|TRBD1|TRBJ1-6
CASSEGQGGSPLHF
TGTGCCAGCAGCGAGGGACAGGGCGGTTCACCCCTCCACTTT
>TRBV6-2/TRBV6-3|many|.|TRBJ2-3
CASSFRGPSTDTQYF
TGTGCCAGCAGTTTCAGGGGCCCTAGCACAGATACGCAGTATTTT
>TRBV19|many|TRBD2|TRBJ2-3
CASSSTGRAFDTQYF
TGTGCCAGTAGTAGTACCGGGAGGGCCTTTGATACGCAGTATTTT
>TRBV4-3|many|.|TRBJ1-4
CASSQEGLPSTNEKLFF
TGCGCCAGCAGCCAAGAAGGGCTCCCCTCAACTAATGAAAAACTGTTTTTT
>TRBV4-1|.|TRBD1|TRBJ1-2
CASSRVGQVDGYTF
TGCGCCAGCAGCCGAGTGGGACAGGTCGATGGCTACACCTTC
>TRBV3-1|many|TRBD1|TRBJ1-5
CASSRGQGRGNNQPQHF
TGTGCCAGCAGCCGAGGACAGGGCCGAGGTAACAATCAGCCCCAGCATTTT
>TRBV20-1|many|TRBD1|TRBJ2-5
CSARDRVETQYF
TGCAGTGCCAGGGACAGGGTCGAGACCCAGTACTTC
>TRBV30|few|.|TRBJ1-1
CAWSESATEAFF
TGTGCCTGGAGTGAGAGCGCCACTGAAGCTTTCTTT
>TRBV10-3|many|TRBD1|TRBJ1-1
CAITPRQGTMNTEAFF
TGTGCCATCACCCCCCGACAGGGGACGATGAACACTGAAGCTTTCTTT
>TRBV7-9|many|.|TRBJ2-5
CASSPSVGQIQETQYF
TGTGCCAGCAGCCCATCCGTCGGACAGATCCAAGAGACCCAGTACTTC
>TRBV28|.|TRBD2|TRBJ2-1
CATTTSGSYNEQFF
TGTGCCACCACGACTAGCGGATCCTACAATGAGCAGTTCTTC
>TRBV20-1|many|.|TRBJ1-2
CSARDRVGYGYTF
TGCAGTGCTAGAGATCGGGTCGGCTATGGCTACACCTTC
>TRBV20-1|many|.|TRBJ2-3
CSGQLGGTSTDTQYF
TGCAGTGGCCAGCTTGGCGGAACTAGCACAGATACGCAGTATTTT
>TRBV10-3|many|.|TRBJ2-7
CAISEGSYEQYF
TGTGCCATCTCGGAGGGTTCCTACGAGCAGTACTTC
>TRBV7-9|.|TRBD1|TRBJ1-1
CASSPYLGQGFVNTEAFF
TGTGCCAGCAGCCCCTACCTAGGACAGGGCTTTGTGAACACTGAAGCTTTCTTT
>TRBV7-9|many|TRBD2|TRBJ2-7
CASSLGSGNSYEQYF
TGTGCCAGCAGCTTAGGTAGCGGGAACTCCTACGAGCAGTACTTC
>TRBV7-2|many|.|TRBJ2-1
CASSEAAYSYNEQFF
TGTGCCAGCAGCGAAGCGGCGTACTCCTACAATGAGCAGTTCTTC
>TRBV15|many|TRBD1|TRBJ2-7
CATSIGTASSYEQYF
TGTGCCACCAGCATCGGGACAGCCAGCTCCTACGAGCAGTACTTC
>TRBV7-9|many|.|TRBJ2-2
CASSLYPGRAGELFF
TGTGCCAGCAGCTTATACCCAGGAAGGGCCGGGGAGCTGTTTTTT
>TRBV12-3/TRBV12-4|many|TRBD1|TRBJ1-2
CASSFRQGNYGYTF
TGTGCCAGCAGTTTTAGACAGGGAAACTATGGCTACACCTTC
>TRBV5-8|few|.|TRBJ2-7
CASSLGRDEQYF
TGTGCCAGCAGCTTGGGGCGGGACGAGCAGTACTTC
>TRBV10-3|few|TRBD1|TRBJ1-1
CAIRTGQENTEAFF
TGTGCCATCAGAACGGGACAGGAGAACACTGAAGCTTTCTTT